This T cell receptor beta chain was documented in a study of cytomegalovirus exposure and HLA in healthy donors. A note on this clone: Its specificity is not known.

Study-wide findings and caveats: The study carried out a later analysis of TCR beta sequences. It associated some 15,000 of them with specific HLA alleles at a false discovery rate of 0.05. Analysis performed later showed TCR beta chains linked to HLA being more clonally expanded than equally common others. Later, TCR association rates were found to vary by HLA locus, highest for DRB1 and lowest for HLA-C.

With V trimmed by 4 bases and J by 0 bases, 4 bases remained unmatched. Germline loops: CDR1 KGHSH, CDR2 LQKENI. CDR3 length: 16 residues. The primer mix had 60 Vbeta and 13 Jbeta primers. The table came from immunoSEQ multiplex PCR; TCRdb's copy has only in-frame clones and leaves some out. Among roughly 34,000 clones listed, 55% to 80% were seen once. The material sequenced was PBMCs. The TCR originated in a man aged 40-55 years in good health and CMV-seropositive. The rearrangement joins TRBV18 to TRBJ2-7; 12 bases are shared with TRBD2. The CDR3 DNA reads TGTGCCAGCTCACTAGGACTAGCGGGGTACTCCTACGAGCAGTACTTC. Residues: CASSLGLAGYSYEQYF.